One sample yielded the 14 T cell receptor beta chains listed below, sequenced in a study of CD8 T cells in Susac syndrome. With random hexamers, about 0.5 to 1 ug RNA was reverse transcribed. One entry per CDR3 protein, called by TCRdb with MiXCR from the immunoSEQ multiplex PCR reads. The sample carries about 290,000 distinct CDR3 sequences, approximately 85% recorded once. Sequenced material: CD8+ T cells from PBMCs. The receptors were gathered from a human donor with multiple sclerosis.

The chain recombines TRBV15 with TRBJ2-1; D gene unclear. Looked up from germline, CDR1 is LNHNV and CDR2 is YYDKDF (reference sequence). V gave up 3 bases and J gave up 0 bases, with 9 bases separating them. The CDR3 covers 15 residues. CDR3 nucleotides: TGTGCCACCAGCAGGAGCCCGAGCTCCTACAATGAGCAGTTCTTC. Its protein product is CATSRSPSSYNEQFF.

The V and J genes are TRBV28 and TRBJ1-2; D perhaps matches TRBD1 (5 bases). The CDR3 is made up of 13 amino acids. Deletions cut 1 base from V and 8 bases from J, with 11 bases between. Germline V lookup: CDR1 MDHEN, CDR2 SYDVKM. CDR3 in amino acids: CASSLFGREGYTF. The CDR3 DNA reads as TGTGCCAGCAGTTTATTCGGCAGGGAAGGCTACACCTTC.

The J gene is TRBJ2-1, the V gene TRBV4-3; D ambiguous. The V gene's germline CDR1 is LGHNA and CDR2 YSLEER. Trimming removed 0 bases from V and 2 bases from J, with 8 bases in between. CDR3 length equals 15 residues. This CDR3 reads CASSQDSRTYNEQFF. CDR3 in DNA: TGCGCCAGCAGCCAAGATTCTCGCACCTACAATGAGCAGTTCTTC.

The chain's CDR3 is CASSLAEGYNEQFF. The CDR3 DNA is TGTGCCAGCAGCTTGGCCGAAGGCTACAATGAGCAGTTCTTC. This rearrangement joins TRBV5-8 to TRBJ2-1; D remains ambiguous. V was trimmed by 0 bases and J by 3 bases, leaving 7 bases between them. CDR1 and CDR2 (germline): SGHTS, YDEGEE. This CDR3 spans 14 amino acids. Full variable domain (missing parts from reference TRBV5-8 and TRBJ2-1): EAGVTQSPTHLIKTRGQQATLRCSPISGHTSVYWYQQALGLGLQFLLWYDEGEERNRGNFPPRFSGRQFPNYSSELNVNALELEDSALYLCASSLAEGYNEQFFGPGTRLTVL.

This rearrangement joins TRBV6-2 or TRBV6-3 to TRBJ2-2; D unresolved. This CDR3 has 16 residues. CDR1 MNHEY and CDR2 SVGEGT come from the germline V gene. The germline V and J ends were trimmed by 4 bases and 5 bases, with 17 bases remaining between them. Here the CDR3 reads CASSSPTTTGTGELFF. The CDR3 DNA sequence: TGTGCCAGCAGTTCCCCGACAACAACTGGAACCGGGGAGCTGTTTTTT.

The CDR3 sequence is CSVRPGGASGANVLTF. The CDR3 DNA is TGCAGTGTTCGTCCGGGTGGGGCCTCTGGGGCCAACGTCCTGACTTTC. This chain connects TRBV20-1 to TRBJ2-6; tentative D call: TRBD1 (5 bases). CDR1 is DFQATT and CDR2 is SNEGSKA in the germline V gene (reference sequence). The CDR3 covers 16 residues. V was trimmed by 7 bases and J by 0 bases, leaving 16 bases between them.

The chain employs TRBV11-2 and TRBJ2-1; D unresolved. This CDR3 is 12 amino acids long. Germline CDR1 reads SGHAT; CDR2 reads FQNNGV. The ends were cut back, 1 base at V and 12 bases at J, with 10 bases in the middle. In nucleotides, the CDR3 is TGTGCCAGCAGCTTAGTGCTGCAGCTGCAGTTCTTC. Translation: CASSLVLQLQFF.

The CDR3 loop reads CASSPGLLNEQFF. The CDR3 DNA sequence: TGTGCCAGCAGTCCGGGACTTCTGAATGAGCAGTTCTTC. The chain joins TRBV6-2 or TRBV6-3 to TRBJ2-1; a possible D gene is TRBD2 (6 bases). V was trimmed by 5 bases and J by 7 bases, leaving 12 bases between them. This CDR3 has 13 amino acids. The germline V gene has CDR1 MNHEY and CDR2 SVGEGT.

The chain recombines TRBV19 with TRBJ2-1; 13 nucleotides match TRBD2. Trimming removed 1 base from V and 8 bases from J; junction bases left unmatched: 2. Germline CDR1 is LNHDA and CDR2 is SQIVND (reference sequence). The CDR3 runs to 15 residues. The CDR3 spells CASSIVGLAGHEQFF. In DNA, the CDR3 is TGTGCCAGTAGTATAGTGGGACTAGCGGGACATGAGCAGTTCTTC.

This chain connects TRBV30 to TRBJ2-1, with unresolved D. Trimming took 4 bases from V and 8 from J, leaving 9 bases between them. Germline CDR1 reads GTSNPN; CDR2 reads SVGIG (reference sequence). CDR3 length: 11 amino acids. The CDR3 region has the DNA TGTGCCTGGAATGGGTACGATGAGCAGTTCTTC. Its translation is CAWNGYDEQFF.

The V gene is TRBV28, the J gene TRBJ2-3; the match to TRBD2 covers 14 bases. The germline V gene has CDR1 MDHEN and CDR2 SYDVKM. The length of the CDR3 is 17 residues. V lost 2 bases to trimming and J lost 0 bases; unmatched junction nucleotides: 1. CDR3 nucleotide sequence: TGTGCCAGCAGTTTAGGGACTAGCGGGGGTAGCACAGATACGCAGTATTTT. It translates to CASSLGTSGGSTDTQYF.

CDR3 amino acids: CASTLATGHNEQFF. The CDR3 DNA sequence: TGTGCCAGCACATTAGCGACAGGACACAATGAGCAGTTCTTC. The genes are TRBV6-2 or TRBV6-3 and TRBJ2-1; a weak D match, TRBD1 (6 bases). CDR3 length: 14 residues. Trimming pared 7 bases from V and 5 bases from J, leaving 15 bases between. Looked up from germline, CDR1 is MNHEY and CDR2 is SVGEGT.

The chain couples TRBV7-2 to TRBJ1-3; no clear D. The ends were cut back, 1 base at V and 0 bases at J, with 13 bases in the middle. The CDR3 runs to 17 residues. The germline gives CDR1 SGHTA, CDR2 FQGNSA. CDR3 amino acids: CASSLEVVWSSGNTIYF. CDR3 nucleotides: TGTGCCAGCAGCTTAGAAGTGGTGTGGAGCTCTGGAAACACCATATATTTT.

This clonotype occurred once. The gene calls are TRBV25-1 and TRBJ2-2; D is unresolved. Trimming shortened V by 2 bases and J by 0 bases, and 7 bases separated the two germline ends. The CDR3 extends over 15 amino acids. CDR1 is MGHDK and CDR2 is SYGVNS in the germline V gene. CDR3 in DNA: TGTGCCAGCAGTGAAAGTAGCTCGAACACCGGGGAGCTGTTTTTT. Amino acid sequence: CASSESSSNTGELFF.